The source of this T cell receptor beta chain is a study of blood T cells in healthy people across ages. Approximately 9.4 milliliters was the volume of peripheral blood drawn from each donor. Primers used in a second PCR of roughly 7 to 12 cycles were a sample-barcoded 5' primer and a J-beta primer mix. TCRdb analysed the 5' RACE reads with MiXCR anew, one entry per CDR3 protein. The profile shows around 1,500,000 distinct CDR3 sequences, over 25% of them singletons. With 4 bases clipped from V and 1 base from J, the junction kept 11 bases outside the gene matches. This CDR3 is 17 amino acids long. Germline CDR1 SGHRS, CDR2 YFSETQ. Study results and caveats: Higher diversity, along with more naive CD4+ cells, distinguished long-lived donors from aged donors. PBMC samples, being unsorted, prevented any conclusive comparison of naive and antigen-experienced cells. Older age went with lower TCR beta diversity per million T cells, in a roughly linear way.

Points on this clonotype: Its antigen is unknown.

The chain recombines TRBV5-1 with TRBJ2-5; TRBD2 matches at 9 bases. The sequenced material came from blood. This receptor was obtained from a woman under 40 in good health. The CDR3 coding sequence is TGCGCCAGCAGCCGGGGGGCGGGAGGGCCTCTCCAAGAGACCCAGTACTTC. This codes for CASSRGAGGPLQETQYF.